Below, 29 T cell receptor beta chains from the same sample are listed, as sequenced in a study of CXCR3-negative and CXCR3-positive naive CD8 T cells. Study results and limitations: CXCR3-positive naive cells carried more hydrophobic TRB CDR3s than CXCR3-negative naive cells did.

Antigens of these TCRs are unknown. TRB cDNA was prepared as libraries by UMI-labeled 5' RACE. TCRdb re-called the 5' RACE reads and shows each CDR3 protein once, DNA omitted. Recorded for this sample: 55,000 to 75,000 distinct CDR3 sequences. Sequencing was performed on naive CXCR3+ CD8+ T cells from blood. The sample's subset: CD45RO-CCR7+CD27+CD95- naive CD8+ T cells expressing CXCR3 (TNR3+). Every receptor here comes from a human donor in good health. Some clones in this sample may be carry-over from other donors' samples.

The V gene is TRBV7-2, the J gene TRBJ1-2. The germline V gene encodes CDR1 SGHTA and CDR2 FQGNSA. The CDR3 has 15 amino acids. The CDR3 sequence: CASSLEREYNYGYTF.

The rearrangement links TRBV21-1 to TRBJ1-2. TRBV21-1 is listed as a pseudogene. The CDR3 spans 17 residues. CDR3 protein: CASSNGTQGGVLAGYTF.

CDR3 residues: CASSLSGSGANVLTF. The V gene is TRBV7-9, the J gene TRBJ2-6. The germline V gene has CDR1 SEHNR and CDR2 FQNEAQ (reference sequence). CDR3 length equals 15 residues. The whole variable domain, filled in from reference TRBV7-9 and TRBJ2-6, reads DTGVSQNPRHKITKRGQNVTFRCDPISEHNRLYWYRQTLGQGPEFLTYFQNEAQLEKSRLLSDRFSAERPKGSFSTLEIQRTEQGDSAMYLCASSLSGSGANVLTFGAGSRLTVL.

The chain couples TRBV6-2 or TRBV6-3 to TRBJ1-2; the D gene TCRdb calls, TRBD1, cannot be checked with no DNA. Germline V lookup: CDR1 MNHEY, CDR2 SVGEGT. This CDR3 has 14 residues. The CDR3 protein is CASSYWGQADGYTF.

CDR3 region: CASSLDRTEQYF. V gene TRBV4-3 combines with J gene TRBJ2-7. Germline V gene sequence: CDR1 LGHNA, CDR2 YSLEER. This CDR3 spans 12 amino acids.

V usage is TRBV3-1 and J usage is TRBJ1-2; absent DNA, TCRdb's TRBD1 call cannot be checked. The CDR3 spans 15 residues. From germline, CDR1 is LGHDT and CDR2 YNNKEL (reference sequence). The chain's CDR3 is CASTPGLTRPDGYTF.

The rearrangement uses TRBV20-1 and TRBJ2-1. Germline CDR1 is DFQATT and CDR2 is SNEGSKA (reference sequence). This CDR3 region has 15 residues. CDR3 loop: CSARDPLAANNEQFF.

The chain uses TRBV4-1 and TRBJ2-1; lacking DNA, the TRBD2 call made by TCRdb goes unchecked. The CDR3 is 18 amino acids. Germline V gene data show CDR1 as MGHRA and CDR2 as YSYEKL. CDR3 residues: CASSQEVSGGAVYNEQFF.

The rearrangement uses TRBV30 and TRBJ2-1; the D gene TCRdb calls, TRBD1, cannot be checked with no DNA. The CDR3 totals 14 residues. Germline CDR1 GTSNPN, CDR2 SVGIG (reference sequence). CDR3 region: CAWSAGTGVDEQFF.

The chain combines TRBV12-3 or TRBV12-4 with TRBJ2-1; the D call from TCRdb, TRBD2, cannot be confirmed without DNA. There are 19 residues in the CDR3. The CDR3 reads CASSEPTGLAGGPQNEQFF.

This sequence joins TRBV20-1 and TRBJ2-1. The CDR3 runs 11 residues. Germline values: CDR1 DFQATT, CDR2 SNEGSKA (reference sequence). This CDR3 reads CSARGPNEQFF.

The rearrangement links TRBV7-2 to TRBJ2-1; TCRdb's D call of TRBD1 is untestable without DNA. The CDR3 runs 15 residues. Per germline, CDR1 SGHTA and CDR2 FQGNSA. CDR3 sequence reads: CASSLAGGVTNEQFF.

The chain recombines TRBV20-1 with TRBJ2-1; TCRdb gives TRBD1 as the D gene, but with no DNA this cannot be confirmed. The CDR3 contains 16 residues. Looked up from germline, CDR1 is DFQATT and CDR2 is SNEGSKA (reference sequence). The CDR3: CSAPRWGGGDYNEQFF.

V and J are TRBV2 and TRBJ1-1. Germline-derived CDR1 and CDR2 are SNHLY and FYNNEI. CDR3 length: 15 amino acids. CDR3 loop: CASSFGEEVSTEAFF. The full variable domain, with the rest looked up from reference TRBV2 and TRBJ1-1, is EPEVTQTPSHQVTQMGQEVILRCVPISNHLYFYWYRQILGQKVEFLVSFYNNEISEKSEIFDDQFSVERPDGSNFTLKIRSTKLEDSAMYFCASSFGEEVSTEAFFGQGTRLTVV.

V gene TRBV6-2 or TRBV6-3 combines with J gene TRBJ2-3; TCRdb calls TRBD2, which cannot be checked without DNA. The V gene's germline CDR1 is MNHEY and CDR2 SVGEGT. CDR3 length equals 16 residues. CDR3 amino acids: CASSTGLAGVGDTQYF.

This chain joins TRBV12-3 or TRBV12-4 and TRBJ2-3; checking the TCRdb D call of TRBD1 is not possible without DNA. The CDR3 runs 15 residues. Here the CDR3 reads CASSLGVRDLDTQYF.

The gene calls are TRBV27 and TRBJ2-1; TCRdb reports TRBD1, a call that lacks DNA to check it against. The CDR3 sequence is 16 residues long. Germline V lookup: CDR1 MNHEY, CDR2 SMNVEV (reference sequence). CDR3 sequence reads: CASSLLPGANYNEQFF.

The V and J genes are TRBV19 and TRBJ2-7; TCRdb's assignment of TRBD1 cannot be checked, as there is no DNA. This CDR3 comprises 14 residues. CDR1 and CDR2 from the germline V gene are LNHDA and SQIVND (reference sequence). The CDR3 here is CASSIGWGLYEQYF.

V is TRBV24-1 and J is TRBJ2-1; TCRdb selects TRBD1, and the lack of DNA leaves this call unchecked. Germline CDR1 KGHDR, CDR2 SFDVKD. The CDR3 runs 15 residues. The CDR3 is CATSDPRTGYNEQFF.

The chain combines TRBV20-1 with TRBJ2-5; absent DNA, TCRdb's TRBD1 call cannot be checked. The CDR3 is 14 residues long. Germline CDR1 is DFQATT and CDR2 is SNEGSKA (reference sequence). This CDR3 is CSARDGGGRETQYF.

This chain joins TRBV29-1 and TRBJ2-5; the TCRdb D gene call, TRBD2, has no DNA to confirm it. The CDR3 has 15 residues. CDR1 SQVTM and CDR2 ANQGSEA come from the germline V gene. The CDR3 is CSVEEAVEEVETQYF. Complete variable domain (other parts from reference TRBV29-1 and TRBJ2-5): SAVISQKPSRDICQRGTSLTIQCQVDSQVTMMFWYRQQPGQSLTLIATANQGSEATYESGFVIDKFPISRPNLTFSTLTVSNMSPEDSSIYLCSVEEAVEEVETQYFGPGTRLLVL.

The V and J genes are TRBV15 and TRBJ2-5; TCRdb reports TRBD2, a call that lacks DNA to check it against. The germline V gene has CDR1 LNHNV and CDR2 YYDKDF (reference sequence). The CDR3 is 17 amino acids. CDR3 loop: CATSREKFGTAKETQYF.

The rearrangement links TRBV13 to TRBJ2-7; lacking DNA, the TRBD2 call made by TCRdb goes unchecked. Germline V lookup: CDR1 PRHDT, CDR2 FYEKMQ (reference sequence). This CDR3 is 14 amino acids long. The CDR3 protein is CASSAGLEVVEQYF. Together with reference TRBV13 and TRBJ2-7, the CDR3 gives the full variable domain: AAGVIQSPRHLIKEKRETATLKCYPIPRHDTVYWYQQGPGQDPQFLISFYEKMQSDKGSIPDRFSAQQFSDYHSELNMSSLELGDSALYFCASSAGLEVVEQYFGPGTRLTVT.

V usage is TRBV10-3 and J usage is TRBJ2-3; checking the TCRdb D call of TRBD2 is not possible without DNA. Germline lookup yields CDR1 ENHRY and CDR2 SYGVKD. The CDR3 loop spans 16 amino acids. CDR3 residues: CAISETAGTKADTQYF.

The CDR3 is CSGGQGIEQYF. The chain recombines TRBV29-1 with TRBJ2-7; TCRdb returns TRBD1, unconfirmable since there is no DNA. The length of the CDR3 is 11 residues. Per the germline V gene, CDR1 is SQVTM and CDR2 is ANQGSEA.

The chain combines TRBV6-2 or TRBV6-3 with TRBJ2-1. The CDR3 is 14 amino acids. Germline assignment: CDR1 MNHEY and CDR2 SVGEGT. The CDR3 sequence: CASRQISSSHEQFF.

The chain couples TRBV5-1 to TRBJ2-1; TCRdb's D call, TRBD1, is unchecked because there is no DNA. The CDR3 loop spans 16 amino acids. The V gene's germline CDR1 is SGHRS and CDR2 YFSETQ. The chain's CDR3 is CASSNGGTSSYNEQFF. Full variable domain (rest looked up from reference TRBV5-1 and TRBJ2-1): KAGVTQTPRYLIKTRGQQVTLSCSPISGHRSVSWYQQTPGQGLQFLFEYFSETQRNKGNFPGRFSGRQFSNSRSEMNVSTLELGDSALYLCASSNGGTSSYNEQFFGPGTRLTVL.

The chain is built from TRBV14 and TRBJ2-7; TCRdb selects TRBD1, and the lack of DNA leaves this call unchecked. Germline CDR1 and CDR2: SGHDN and FVKESK. The CDR3 is made up of 15 amino acids. The CDR3 protein is CASRSGTGLSYEQYF.

This rearrangement joins TRBV6-5 to TRBJ1-1. CDR3 length: 18 amino acids. Germline V gives CDR1 MNHEY, CDR2 SVGAGI. The CDR3 here is CASSYSTWVGLGNTEAFF.